Shown below are 21 T cell receptor beta chains from a single sample sequenced in a study of cytomegalovirus exposure and HLA in healthy donors. The primer mix had 60 Vbeta and 13 Jbeta primers. Generated by immunoSEQ multiplex PCR, the TCRdb table keeps only in-frame clones and is missing some. The sample has some 95,000 clones, 65% to 80% seen once. Input material: PBMCs. The receptors derive from a woman aged 18-30 years in good health and CMV-seropositive.

The rearrangement links TRBV6-5 to TRBJ2-5, with 9 bases that match TRBD1. With 4 bases clipped from V and 4 bases from J, the junction kept 7 bases outside the gene matches. Germline V CDR1 and CDR2: MNHEY, SVGAGI. The CDR3 consists of 15 residues. CDR3: CASSFAGTGRETQYF. CDR3 coding DNA: TGTGCCAGCAGTTTCGCCGGGACAGGGAGAGAGACCCAGTACTTC.

This chain links TRBV7-8 with TRBJ2-1, with 8 bases lining up with TRBD2. This CDR3 has 15 residues. CDR1 and CDR2 (germline): SGHVS, FQNEAQ. Losses at the gene ends were 8 bases for V and 0 bases for J; bases not matched to a gene: 6. The CDR3 DNA sequence: TGTGCCAGCTCAAGCGGGGGTAGCTCCTACAATGAGCAGTTCTTC. It specifies CASSSGGSSYNEQFF.

The chain uses TRBV19 and TRBJ1-5; D remains ambiguous. The CDR3 is 13 residues long. CDR1 LNHDA and CDR2 SQIVND come from the germline V gene (reference sequence). The ends were cut back, 1 base at V and 4 bases at J, with 5 bases in the middle. The CDR3 region is CASSIGGNQPQHF. In DNA, the CDR3 is TGTGCCAGTAGTATAGGAGGGAATCAGCCCCAGCATTTT.

V gene TRBV4-3 combines with J gene TRBJ2-7, with TRBD1 matching over 11 bases. The CDR3 is made up of 17 amino acids. V shed 1 base and J 3 bases; nucleotides not matched to a gene: 8. Looked up from germline, CDR1 is LGHNA and CDR2 is YSLEER. The CDR3 DNA reads TGCGCCAGCAGCCAAGCTCACGCCGGGACAGGGGGCTACGAGCAGTACTTC. This encodes CASSQAHAGTGGYEQYF.

V is TRBV6-5 and J is TRBJ1-5, with D tentatively TRBD1 (6 bases). CDR3 length: 14 amino acids. V lost 0 bases and J 10 bases, leaving 13 bases between the germline ends. Germline V gene lookup returns CDR1 MNHEY and CDR2 SVGAGI. The CDR3 DNA reads as TGTGCCAGCAGTTACTCTACAGGGTCTCAACCCCAGCATTTT. Translation: CASSYSTGSQPQHF.

The chain has TRBV6-5 and TRBJ2-5; possible D gene TRBD2, 5 bases. With 2 bases removed from V and 3 bases from J, the gap between germline ends came to 10 bases. CDR3 size: 14 residues. CDR1 is MNHEY, CDR2 SVGAGI, per germline. CDR3 DNA: TGTGCCAGCAGTTACCGGGGAAGGAAAGAGACCCAGTACTTC. As protein: CASSYRGRKETQYF.

The chain uses TRBV9 and TRBJ2-3; 8 nucleotides align to TRBD2. The junction had 4 bases not matched to a gene; V was cut back by 0 bases and J by 4 bases. Looked up from germline, CDR1 is SGDLS and CDR2 is YYNGEE. This CDR3 region has 15 residues. The CDR3 here is CASSVAGGPPDTQYF. The CDR3 region has the DNA TGTGCCAGCAGCGTAGCGGGAGGGCCGCCAGATACGCAGTATTTT.

The V gene is TRBV5-4, the J gene TRBJ2-4; 12 bases are a match to TRBD2. V lost 3 bases and J lost 5; bases outside the gene matches: 0. The CDR3 has 14 amino acids. Germline V CDR1 and CDR2: SGHNT, YYREEE (reference sequence). CDR3 residues: CASSSSGGENIQYF. The CDR3 DNA reads TGTGCCAGCAGCTCTAGCGGGGGGGAAAACATTCAGTACTTC. The full variable domain, in which reference TRBV5-4 and TRBJ2-4 provide the parts outside the CDR3, is ETGVTQSPTHLIKTRGQQVTLRCSSQSGHNTVSWYQQALGQGPQFIFQYYREEENGRGNFPPRFSGLQFPNYSSELNVNALELDDSALYLCASSSSGGENIQYFGAGTRLSVL.

This clone was recorded only once. V usage is TRBV2 and J usage is TRBJ1-3; tentative D call: TRBD1 (5 bases). Germline assignment: CDR1 SNHLY and CDR2 FYNNEI. Trimming removed 6 bases from V and 0 bases from J, with 9 bases in between. This CDR3 region has 14 residues. The CDR3 protein is CASRADSSGNTIYF. Written as DNA, the CDR3 is TGTGCCAGCAGGGCAGACAGCTCTGGAAACACCATATATTTT.

V gene TRBV19 combines with J gene TRBJ2-2; D not resolved. The CDR3 length is 16 residues. Between the trimmed V and J ends, which lost 1 base and 6 bases, there was a span of 15 bases. Germline assignment: CDR1 LNHDA and CDR2 SQIVND (reference sequence). The DNA of the CDR3 is TGTGCCAGTAGTATAGGACATGGTGAAATACCCGGGGAGCTGTTTTTT. As protein: CASSIGHGEIPGELFF. Full variable domain (outside the CDR3, taken from reference TRBV19 and TRBJ2-2): DGGITQSPKYLFRKEGQNVTLSCEQNLNHDAMYWYRQDPGQGLRLIYYSQIVNDFQKGDIAEGYSVSREKKESFPLTVTSAQKNPTAFYLCASSIGHGEIPGELFFGEGSRLTVL.

The rearrangement joins TRBV6-5 to TRBJ2-1; TRBD2 matches 7 bases. The V and J ends lost 0 bases and 7 bases, in that order; junction bases with no gene match: 9. Germline V CDR1 and CDR2: MNHEY, SVGAGI. This CDR3 is built from 16 residues. The CDR3 is CASSYSSSGNRNEQFF. The CDR3 DNA reads TGTGCCAGCAGTTACTCGTCCAGCGGGAATCGAAATGAGCAGTTCTTC.

The CDR3, as DNA: TGTGCTAGTGGAACCGGGACAGGCTCCGAGCAGTACTTC. Protein: CASGTGTGSEQYF. The chain combines TRBV12-5 with TRBJ2-7; 8 nucleotides line up with TRBD1. Germline loops: CDR1 LGHNT, CDR2 FRNRAP. With 6 bases clipped from V and 6 bases from J, the junction kept 7 bases outside the gene matches. The CDR3 covers 13 residues. Full variable domain (remainder filled in from reference TRBV12-5 and TRBJ2-7): DARVTQTPRHKVTEMGQEVTMRCQPILGHNTVFWYRQTMMQGLELLAYFRNRAPLDDSGMPKDRFSAEMPDATLATLKIQPSEPRDSAVYFCASGTGTGSEQYFGPGTRLTVT.

This clone was seen a few times. The chain links TRBV5-1 to TRBJ1-4; the D gene is possibly TRBD1 (6 bases). Germline CDR1 SGHRS, CDR2 YFSETQ. Trimming took 5 bases from V and 3 from J, leaving 14 bases between them. CDR3 size: 15 residues. The CDR3 is CASRRNGGPNEKLFF. The CDR3 DNA sequence: TGCGCCAGCAGAAGAAACGGGGGGCCTAATGAAAAACTGTTTTTT. Full variable domain (rest looked up from reference TRBV5-1 and TRBJ1-4): KAGVTQTPRYLIKTRGQQVTLSCSPISGHRSVSWYQQTPGQGLQFLFEYFSETQRNKGNFPGRFSGRQFSNSRSEMNVSTLELGDSALYLCASRRNGGPNEKLFFGSGTQLSVL.

In this sample, this clone turned up once. The chain has TRBV6-1 and TRBJ2-1; D is undetermined. Germline-derived CDR1 and CDR2 are MNHNS and SASEGT. The germline V and J ends were trimmed by 6 bases and 4 bases, with 7 bases remaining between them. The CDR3 spans 12 residues. CDR3 bases: TGTGCCAGCAGCCTAATTTACAATGAGCAGTTCTTC. Translated: CASSLIYNEQFF.

V gene TRBV5-4 combines with J gene TRBJ1-4; D may be TRBD1 (5 bases). Germline CDR1 and CDR2: SGHNT and YYREEE (reference sequence). Trimming cost V 2 bases and J 1 base, with 12 bases left between them. The CDR3 loop spans 16 amino acids. The CDR3 loop is CASSFTRGGTNEKLFF. CDR3 DNA sequence: TGTGCCAGCAGCTTTACAAGGGGCGGAACTAATGAAAAACTGTTTTTT.

This clone appeared a few times. This sequence joins TRBV4-3 and TRBJ2-6, with 8 nucleotides matching TRBD1. The CDR3 spans 16 residues. Losses at the gene ends were 2 bases for V and 0 bases for J; bases not matched to a gene: 0. Germline loops: CDR1 LGHNA, CDR2 YSLEER. The CDR3, as DNA: TGCGCCAGCAGCCAAACAGGGGGCTCTGGGGCCAACGTCCTGACTTTC. Translation gives CASSQTGGSGANVLTF.

This clone was found a few times. The J gene is TRBJ2-3, the V gene TRBV5-1; TRBD1 might be the D (5 bases). Trimming stripped 0 bases from V and 2 bases from J, with 7 bases between. Germline-derived CDR1 and CDR2 are SGHRS and YFSETQ. The length of the CDR3 is 14 residues. The CDR3, as DNA: TGCGCCAGCAGCTTGGGACAGACCACAGATACGCAGTATTTT. This gives the protein CASSLGQTTDTQYF. Full variable domain (rest looked up from reference TRBV5-1 and TRBJ2-3): KAGVTQTPRYLIKTRGQQVTLSCSPISGHRSVSWYQQTPGQGLQFLFEYFSETQRNKGNFPGRFSGRQFSNSRSEMNVSTLELGDSALYLCASSLGQTTDTQYFGPGTRLTVL.

The chain recombines TRBV7-2 with TRBJ1-6; D might be TRBD1 (6 bases). CDR3 length: 13 residues. The germline V gene encodes CDR1 SGHTA and CDR2 FQGNSA. The V end lost 5 bases, the J end lost 13 bases, and 15 bases lay between the germline ends. CDR3 sequence (DNA): TGTGCCAGCAGCCCTCGCACAGGGTCCCCCCTCCACTTT. The encoded protein is CASSPRTGSPLHF.

This clone turned up a few times. The chain is built from TRBV11-2 and TRBJ1-1; tentatively, D is TRBD1 (5 bases). Trimming pared 1 base from V and 4 bases from J, leaving 7 bases between. Germline V lookup: CDR1 SGHAT, CDR2 FQNNGV. This CDR3 contains 13 residues. CDR3 sequence (DNA): TGTGCCAGCAGCTTAGCACAGGCCACTGAAGCTTTCTTT. Its translation: CASSLAQATEAFF.

The rearrangement links TRBV13 to TRBJ2-2; the match to TRBD1 covers 9 bases. Trimming at V came to 4 bases and at J to 5 bases, leaving 5 bases not matched to a gene. The CDR3 extends over 15 amino acids. The germline CDR1 and CDR2 sequences are PRHDT and FYEKMQ (reference sequence). The CDR3 DNA sequence: TGTGCCAGCAGCTCGAACAGGGGGCGGACCGGGGAGCTGTTTTTT. Its translation is CASSSNRGRTGELFF.

Comments on this clone: No conserved phenylalanine or tryptophan ends this CDR3, so it is likely a read error. This chain uses TRBV2 with TRBJ1-2; weak D call: TRBD1 (6 bases). CDR1 is SNHLY, CDR2 FYNNEI, per germline. The CDR3 has 13 amino acids. The V and J ends lost 6 bases and 4 bases respectively, with 12 bases between them. CDR3 amino acids: CASRQGSAYGYTL. Here the CDR3 DNA reads TGTGCCAGCAGACAGGGATCCGCCTATGGCTACACCCTC.